This TCR beta chain comes out of a study of early T cells in non-severe SARS-CoV-2 infection. Overall study: RNA in bulk from unsorted whole blood was sequenced, and chains were unpaired.

Unique molecular identifiers (one per individual cDNA molecule) were attached. TCRdb passed the 5' RACE reads through MiXCR, listing each CDR3 protein once. The sample has about 80,000 distinct CDR3 sequences, around 6% seen once. The CDR3 is 16 amino acids. The V and J ends lost 4 bases and 2 bases, in that order; junction bases with no gene match: 10. In germline, CDR1 is KGHSH, CDR2 LQKENI. General study points: CD4 and private specificities were missed by VDJdb matching, which favored anti-spike CD8 responses.

This clonotype appeared many times. Its specificity is unknown. The V and J genes are TRBV18 and TRBJ1-2; TRBD1 agrees at 7 bases. The source material was whole blood. This TCR was sampled from an adult who was a healthcare worker with PCR-confirmed SARS-CoV-2 infection or an uninfected control (not recorded which). Here the CDR3 reads CASSRGTDLLNYGYTF. The CDR3 DNA reads as TGTGCCAGCTCACGTGGGACAGATCTTTTAAACTATGGCTACACCTTC.